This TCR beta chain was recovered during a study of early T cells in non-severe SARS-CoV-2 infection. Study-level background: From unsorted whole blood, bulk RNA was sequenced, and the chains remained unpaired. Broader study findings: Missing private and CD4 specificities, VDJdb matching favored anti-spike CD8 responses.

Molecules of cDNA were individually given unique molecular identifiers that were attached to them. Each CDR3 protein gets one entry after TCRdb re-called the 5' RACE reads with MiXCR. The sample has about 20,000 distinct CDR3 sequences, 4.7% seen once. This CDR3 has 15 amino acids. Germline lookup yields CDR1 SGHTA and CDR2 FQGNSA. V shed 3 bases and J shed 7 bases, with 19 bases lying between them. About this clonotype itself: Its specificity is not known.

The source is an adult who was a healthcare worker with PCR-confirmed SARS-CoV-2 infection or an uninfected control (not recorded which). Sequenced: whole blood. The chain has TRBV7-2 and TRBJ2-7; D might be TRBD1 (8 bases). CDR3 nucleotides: TGTGCCAGCAGCTTCGCCCGTGACAGGGGAGGGGAGCAGTACTTC. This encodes CASSFARDRGGEQYF.